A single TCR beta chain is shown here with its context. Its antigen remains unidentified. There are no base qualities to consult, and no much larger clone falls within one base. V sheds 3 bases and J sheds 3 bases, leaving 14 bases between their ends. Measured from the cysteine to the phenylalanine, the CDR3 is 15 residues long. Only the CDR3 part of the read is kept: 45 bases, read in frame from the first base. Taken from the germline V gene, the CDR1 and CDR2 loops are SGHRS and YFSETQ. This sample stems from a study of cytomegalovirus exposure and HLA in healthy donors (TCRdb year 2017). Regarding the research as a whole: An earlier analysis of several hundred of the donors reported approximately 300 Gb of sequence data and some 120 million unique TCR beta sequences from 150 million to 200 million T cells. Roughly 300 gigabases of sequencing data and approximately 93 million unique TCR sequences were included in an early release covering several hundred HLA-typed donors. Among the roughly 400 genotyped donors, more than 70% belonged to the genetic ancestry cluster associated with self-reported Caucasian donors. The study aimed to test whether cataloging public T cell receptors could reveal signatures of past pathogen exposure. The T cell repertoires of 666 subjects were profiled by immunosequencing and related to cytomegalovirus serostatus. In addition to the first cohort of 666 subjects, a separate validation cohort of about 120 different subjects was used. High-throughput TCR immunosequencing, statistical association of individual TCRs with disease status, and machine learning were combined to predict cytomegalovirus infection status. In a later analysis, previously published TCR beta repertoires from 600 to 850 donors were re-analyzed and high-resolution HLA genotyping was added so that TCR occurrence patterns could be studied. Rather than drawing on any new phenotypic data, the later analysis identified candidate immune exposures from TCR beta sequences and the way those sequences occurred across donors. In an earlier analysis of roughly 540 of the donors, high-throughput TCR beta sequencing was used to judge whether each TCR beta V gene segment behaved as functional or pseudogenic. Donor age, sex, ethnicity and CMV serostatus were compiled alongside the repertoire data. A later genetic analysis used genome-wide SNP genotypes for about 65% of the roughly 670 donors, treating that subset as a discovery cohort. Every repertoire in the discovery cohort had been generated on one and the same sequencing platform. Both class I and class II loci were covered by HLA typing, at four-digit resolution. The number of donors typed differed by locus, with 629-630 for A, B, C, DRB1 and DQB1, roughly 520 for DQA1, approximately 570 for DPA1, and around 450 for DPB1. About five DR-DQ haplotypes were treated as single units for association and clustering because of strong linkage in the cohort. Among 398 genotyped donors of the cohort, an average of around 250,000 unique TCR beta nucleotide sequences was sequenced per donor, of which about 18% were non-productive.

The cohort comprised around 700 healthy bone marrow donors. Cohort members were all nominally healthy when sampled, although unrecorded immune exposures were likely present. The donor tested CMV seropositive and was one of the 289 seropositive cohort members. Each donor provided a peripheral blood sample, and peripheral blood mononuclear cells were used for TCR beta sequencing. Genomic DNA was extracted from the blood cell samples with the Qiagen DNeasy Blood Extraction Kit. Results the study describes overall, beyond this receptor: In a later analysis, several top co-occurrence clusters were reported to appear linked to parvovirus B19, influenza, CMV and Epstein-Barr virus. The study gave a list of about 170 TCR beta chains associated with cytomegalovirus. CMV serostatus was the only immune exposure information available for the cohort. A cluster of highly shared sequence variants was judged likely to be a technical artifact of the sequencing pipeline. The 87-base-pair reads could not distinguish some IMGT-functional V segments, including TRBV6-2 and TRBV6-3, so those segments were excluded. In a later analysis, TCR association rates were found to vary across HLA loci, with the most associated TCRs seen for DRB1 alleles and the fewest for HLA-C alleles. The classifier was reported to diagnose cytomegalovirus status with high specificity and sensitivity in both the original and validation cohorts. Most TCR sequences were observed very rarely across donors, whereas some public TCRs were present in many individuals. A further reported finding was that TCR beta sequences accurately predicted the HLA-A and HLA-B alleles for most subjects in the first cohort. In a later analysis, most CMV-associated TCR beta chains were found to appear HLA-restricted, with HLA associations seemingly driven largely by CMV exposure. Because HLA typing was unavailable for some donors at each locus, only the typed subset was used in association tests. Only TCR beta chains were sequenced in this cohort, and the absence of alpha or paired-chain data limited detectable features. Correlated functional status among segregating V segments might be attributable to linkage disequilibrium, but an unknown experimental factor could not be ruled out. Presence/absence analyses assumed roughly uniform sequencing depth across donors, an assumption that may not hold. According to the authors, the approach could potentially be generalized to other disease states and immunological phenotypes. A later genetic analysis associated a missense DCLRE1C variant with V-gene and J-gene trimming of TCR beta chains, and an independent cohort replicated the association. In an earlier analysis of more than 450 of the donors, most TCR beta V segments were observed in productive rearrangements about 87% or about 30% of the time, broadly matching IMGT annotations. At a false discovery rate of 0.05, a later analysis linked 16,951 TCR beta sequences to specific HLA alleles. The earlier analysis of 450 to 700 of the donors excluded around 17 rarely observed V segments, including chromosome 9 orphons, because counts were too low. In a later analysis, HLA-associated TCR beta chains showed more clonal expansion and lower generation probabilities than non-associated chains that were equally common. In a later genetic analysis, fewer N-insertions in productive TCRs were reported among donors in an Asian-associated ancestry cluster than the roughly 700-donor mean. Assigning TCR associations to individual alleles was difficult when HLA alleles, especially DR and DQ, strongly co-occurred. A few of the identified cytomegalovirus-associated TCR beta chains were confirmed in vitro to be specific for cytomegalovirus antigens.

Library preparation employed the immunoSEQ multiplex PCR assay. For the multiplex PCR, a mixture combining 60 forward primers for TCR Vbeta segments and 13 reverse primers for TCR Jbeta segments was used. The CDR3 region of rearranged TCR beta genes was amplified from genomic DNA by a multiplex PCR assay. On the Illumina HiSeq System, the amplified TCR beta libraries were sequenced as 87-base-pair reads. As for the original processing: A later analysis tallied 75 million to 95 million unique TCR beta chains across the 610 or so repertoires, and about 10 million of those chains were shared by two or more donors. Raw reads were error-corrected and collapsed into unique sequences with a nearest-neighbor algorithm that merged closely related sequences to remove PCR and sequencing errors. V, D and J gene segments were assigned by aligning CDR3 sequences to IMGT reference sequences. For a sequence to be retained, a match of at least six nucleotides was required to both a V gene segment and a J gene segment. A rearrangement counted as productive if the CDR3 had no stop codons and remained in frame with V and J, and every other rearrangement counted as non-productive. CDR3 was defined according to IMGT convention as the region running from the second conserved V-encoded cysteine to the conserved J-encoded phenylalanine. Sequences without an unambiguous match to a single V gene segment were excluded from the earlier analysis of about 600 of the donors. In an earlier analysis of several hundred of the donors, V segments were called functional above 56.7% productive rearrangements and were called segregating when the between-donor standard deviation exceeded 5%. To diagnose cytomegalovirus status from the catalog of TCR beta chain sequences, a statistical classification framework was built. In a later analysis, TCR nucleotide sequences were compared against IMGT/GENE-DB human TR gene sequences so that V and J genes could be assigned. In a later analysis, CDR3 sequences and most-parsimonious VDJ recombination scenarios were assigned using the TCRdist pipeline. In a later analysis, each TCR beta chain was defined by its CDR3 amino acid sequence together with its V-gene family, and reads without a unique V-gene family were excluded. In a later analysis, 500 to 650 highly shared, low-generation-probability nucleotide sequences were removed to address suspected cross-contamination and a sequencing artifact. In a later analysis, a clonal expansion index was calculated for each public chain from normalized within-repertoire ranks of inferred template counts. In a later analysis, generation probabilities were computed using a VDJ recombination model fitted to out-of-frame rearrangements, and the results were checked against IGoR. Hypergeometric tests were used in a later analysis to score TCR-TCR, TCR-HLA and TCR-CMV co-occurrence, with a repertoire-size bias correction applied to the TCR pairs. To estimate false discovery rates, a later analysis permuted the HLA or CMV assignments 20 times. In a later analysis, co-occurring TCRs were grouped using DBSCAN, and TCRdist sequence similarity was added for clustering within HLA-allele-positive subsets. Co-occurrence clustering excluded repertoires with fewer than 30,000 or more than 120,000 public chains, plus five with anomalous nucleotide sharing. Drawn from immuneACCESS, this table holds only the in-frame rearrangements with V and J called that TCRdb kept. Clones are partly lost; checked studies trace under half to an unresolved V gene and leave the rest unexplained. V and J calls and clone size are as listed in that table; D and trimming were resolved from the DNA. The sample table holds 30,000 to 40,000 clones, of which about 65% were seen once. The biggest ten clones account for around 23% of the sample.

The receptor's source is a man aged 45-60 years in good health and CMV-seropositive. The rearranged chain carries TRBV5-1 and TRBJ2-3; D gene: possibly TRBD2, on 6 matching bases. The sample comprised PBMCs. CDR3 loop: CASSWRDGHTDTQYF. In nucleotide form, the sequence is TGCGCCAGCAGCTGGAGGGACGGACATACAGATACGCAGTATTTT.